The present entry profiles one T cell receptor beta chain with its context. This sample is part of a study of blood T cell repertoires in COVID-19. The germline V and J ends were trimmed by 2 bases and 4 bases, with 19 bases remaining between them. Germline V gene sequence: CDR1 LNHNV, CDR2 YYDKDF (reference sequence). The CDR3 is 17 residues long. Data came from immunoSEQ multiplex PCR; TCRdb stores just in-frame clones and leaves some out. This repertoire shows just over 300,000 clones, roughly 90% found once; its top ten account for about 2%. The receptor's source is a man aged 18 to 29 with active or convalescent COVID-19. Sequencing input: peripheral blood. The chain recombines TRBV15 with TRBJ2-3; TRBD1 might be the D (7 bases). The CDR3, as DNA: TGTGCCACCAGCAGACCCGGGGGACAGCCTGTGGCAGATACGCAGTATTTT. Protein sequence: CATSRPGGQPVADTQYF.